A selection of T cell receptor beta chains follows, all from one sample in a study of blood T cell repertoires in COVID-19. Produced via immunoSEQ multiplex PCR; TCRdb's table is partial and in-frame only. The repertoire holds 400,000 or so clones, approximately 86% seen once, with around 1.9% in the top ten. Sequencing input: PBMCs or T cells enriched from blood (not recorded which). The origin of the receptors is a woman aged 40 to 49 with acute COVID-19. CDR3s include the opening cysteine and the closing phenylalanine or tryptophan. The order of the fields is J gene, CDR3 length, D gene, V gene, clone size, CDR3 DNA, CDR3 protein. D genes are given only for firm matches. Expanded clones get a size class; other rows say once, few or many, or leave the size out.

TRBJ2-5 | 14 | TRBD1 | TRBV2 | NA | TGTGCCAGCAGTGTGGGACAGTACCAAGAGACCCAGTACTTC | CASSVGQYQETQYF
TRBJ2-7 | 16 | TRBD1 | TRBV18 | NA | TGTGCCAGCTCACCGCCCCAAGGGACAGGGGGCCACGAGCAGTACTTC | CASSPPQGTGGHEQYF
TRBJ2-6 | 19 | NA | TRBV19 | NA | TGTGCCAGTAGTATAAGGAGGGGCGTACCTAACTCTGGGGCCAACGTCCTGACTTTC | CASSIRRGVPNSGANVLTF
TRBJ1-5 | 12 | NA | TRBV6-2/TRBV6-3 | few | TGTGCCAGCAGTTGGCCATATCAGCCCCAGCATTTT | CASSWPYQPQHF
TRBJ1-2 | 12 | NA | TRBV30 | NA | TGTGCCTGTCACAGTCCCAACTATGGCTACACCTTC | CACHSPNYGYTF
TRBJ2-3 | 15 | TRBD2 | TRBV24-1 | once | TGTGCCACCGGACCTAGCGGGGGGCGGGGAGATACGCAGTATTTT | CATGPSGGRGDTQYF
TRBJ1-5 | 13 | TRBD1 | TRBV10-1 | NA | TGCGCCAGCAGCCTGACAGGGGCTCAGCCCCAGCATTTT | CASSLTGAQPQHF
TRBJ2-3 | 16 | TRBD2 | TRBV6-4 | NA | TGTGCCAGCAGTGACACTAGCGGGGGGGCCCCAGATACGCAGTATTTT | CASSDTSGGAPDTQYF
TRBJ1-4 | 13 | NA | TRBV30 | NA | TGTGCCTGGAGTATGGGCTTTAATGAAAAACTGTTTTTT | CAWSMGFNEKLFF
TRBJ2-5 | 14 | NA | TRBV3-1/TRBV3-2 | NA | TGTGCCAGCAGCCAAGGATCTACCGGGGAGACCCAGTACTTC | CASSQGSTGETQYF
TRBJ2-7 | 18 | TRBD2 | TRBV11-2 | NA | TGTGCCAGCAGCCTAGGTTGGACTAGCGGGGAGAAGGGCTACGAGCAGTACTTC | CASSLGWTSGEKGYEQYF
TRBJ1-1 | 13 | NA | TRBV29-1 | few | TGCAGCGCCAGGACAGCCATGAACACTGAAGCTTTCTTT | CSARTAMNTEAFF